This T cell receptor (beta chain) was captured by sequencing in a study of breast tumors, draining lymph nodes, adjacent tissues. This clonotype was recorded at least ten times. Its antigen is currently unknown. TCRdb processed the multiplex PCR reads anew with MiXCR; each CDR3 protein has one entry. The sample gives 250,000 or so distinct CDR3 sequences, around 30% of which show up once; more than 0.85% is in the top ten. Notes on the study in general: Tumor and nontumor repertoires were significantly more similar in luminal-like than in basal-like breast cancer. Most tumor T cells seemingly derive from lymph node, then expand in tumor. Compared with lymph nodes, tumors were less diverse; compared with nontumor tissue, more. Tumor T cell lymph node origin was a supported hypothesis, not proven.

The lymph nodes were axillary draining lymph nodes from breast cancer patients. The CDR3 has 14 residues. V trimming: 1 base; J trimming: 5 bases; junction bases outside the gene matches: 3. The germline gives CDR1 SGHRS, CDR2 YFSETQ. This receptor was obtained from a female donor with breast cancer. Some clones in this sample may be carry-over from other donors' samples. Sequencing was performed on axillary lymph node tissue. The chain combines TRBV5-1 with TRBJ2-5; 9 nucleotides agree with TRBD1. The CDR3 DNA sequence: TGCGCCAGCAGCTTGAGACAGGGGGGGGAGACCCAGTACTTC. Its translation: CASSLRQGGETQYF.